The T cell receptor (beta chain) under discussion was sequenced for a study of radiation and T cells in renal cell carcinoma. Study in general: Nephrectomy followed 15 Gy stereotactic body radiation by 4 weeks.

The V end was cut by 0 bases, the J end by 2 bases, with 14 bases between. The CDR3 loop spans 16 amino acids. Germline CDR1 reads SGHRS; CDR2 reads YFSETQ. Study observations and caveats: From baseline, blood top tumor clonotypes peaked at 2 weeks post-radiation. Baseline intratumoral clonotype presence is unknown without pretreatment biopsies.

Only one count was recorded for this clone. Its matching antigen is unknown. The method was immunoSEQ multiplex PCR; TCRdb's version includes in-frame clones alone and lacks a portion of them. The repertoire consists of roughly 120,000 clones, with roughly 85% occurring once and the leading ten covering 3%. This sample's time point: baseline pretreatment blood. Treatment meaning: 15 Gy SBRT to primary tumor, nephrectomy 4 weeks later. The patient's renal cell carcinoma had clear cell pathology. The genes are TRBV5-1 and TRBJ1-2, with unresolved D. The sequencing used blood, collected from a patient whose treatment included radiotherapy and nephrectomy. The clonotype comes from a woman in her sixties or seventies with renal cell carcinoma. As DNA, the CDR3 is TGCGCCAGCAGCTTGGGGCAGAGCTTTCCAAACTATGGCTACACCTTC. It specifies CASSLGQSFPNYGYTF.